This is a list of T cell receptor beta chains from one sample in a study of long-term antiretroviral therapy in people with HIV. Profiled with immunoSEQ multiplex PCR; TCRdb holds only in-frame clones, not every one. The data hold some 31,000 clones, with about 90% observed a single time. The sample in question was unsorted PBMCs, obtained 1.1 years after starting antiretroviral therapy. These receptors were collected from a man aged 18 to 29 with HIV. Each CDR3 is given with its conserved first and last residue. The D gene is left open where the match is weak. Rows may omit the clone size; those that give it use once, few, many or a size class.

size | J | V | D | CDR3 | DNA
NA | TRBJ1-2 | TRBV28 | TRBD1 | CASSFNRGYYGYTF | TGTGCCAGCAGTTTCAACAGGGGTTACTATGGCTACACCTTC
NA | TRBJ2-5 | TRBV6-6 | NA | CASFRAQETQYF | TGTGCCAGTTTCAGGGCCCAAGAGACCCAGTACTTC
NA | TRBJ1-2 | TRBV7-2 | NA | CASSTRHLSNYGYTF | TGTGCCAGCAGCACGAGACACTTGTCAAACTATGGCTACACCTTC
NA | TRBJ1-2 | TRBV9 | TRBD1 | CASSRLNRDRGYGYTF | TGTGCCAGCAGCCGTTTAAACCGGGACAGGGGCTATGGCTACACCTTC
NA | TRBJ2-7 | TRBV14 | TRBD1 | CASSPGTQGYEQYF | TGTGCCAGCAGCCCCGGGACACAGGGGTACGAGCAGTACTTC
NA | TRBJ1-1 | TRBV15 | TRBD1 | CATSRDRGLVYTEAFF | TGTGCCACCAGCAGGGACAGGGGGCTAGTGTACACTGAAGCTTTCTTT
NA | TRBJ2-2 | TRBV10-3 | NA | CAISSGINTGELFF | TGTGCCATCAGTTCGGGTATAAACACCGGGGAGCTGTTTTTT
NA | TRBJ1-4 | TRBV7-9 | NA | CASSLEGGHNEKLFF | TGTGCCAGCAGCTTAGAGGGGGGGCATAATGAAAAACTGTTTTTT
NA | TRBJ2-5 | TRBV7-9 | TRBD2 | CASSAGLAGAPQETQYF | TGTGCCAGCAGCGCGGGACTAGCGGGAGCCCCCCAAGAGACCCAGTACTTC
NA | TRBJ1-5 | TRBV5-5 | NA | CASSLSVLQYSNQPQHF | TGTGCCAGCAGCTTGTCCGTTCTGCAATATAGCAATCAGCCCCAGCATTTT
NA | TRBJ2-7 | TRBV28 | NA | CASSPTMDEQYF | TGTGCCAGCAGCCCCACAATGGACGAGCAGTACTTC
few | TRBJ1-2 | TRBV19 | TRBD1 | CASTPGTGETDYGYTF | TGTGCCAGTACCCCGGGGACAGGGGAGACGGACTATGGCTACACCTTC
once | TRBJ1-2 | TRBV5-4 | NA | CASSLAQGTNYGYTF | TGTGCCAGCAGCTTGGCCCAGGGGACTAACTATGGCTACACCTTC
NA | TRBJ2-7 | TRBV5-6 | NA | CASSLWRRDYEQYF | TGTGCCAGCAGCTTGTGGAGACGGGACTACGAGCAGTACTTC
NA | TRBJ1-4 | TRBV6-6 | NA | CASSRGQTNEKLFF | TGTGCCAGCAGCCGGGGGCAAACTAATGAAAAACTGTTTTTT
NA | TRBJ1-1 | TRBV11-2 | NA | CASSLAVGSAGTEAFF | TGTGCCAGCAGCTTAGCGGTCGGATCTGCGGGAACTGAAGCTTTCTTT
NA | TRBJ2-3 | TRBV18 | NA | CASSPRSDTQYF | TGTGCCAGCTCACCACGGTCAGATACGCAGTATTTT
NA | TRBJ1-1 | TRBV30 | NA | CAWSGTVRVNTEAFF | TGTGCCTGGAGTGGAACTGTACGAGTGAACACTGAAGCTTTCTTT
NA | TRBJ2-3 | TRBV7-2 | TRBD1 | CASSLTGGVLDTQYF | TGTGCCAGCAGCTTAACAGGGGGCGTCTTAGATACGCAGTATTTT
NA | TRBJ1-2 | TRBV5-1 | TRBD1 | CASSNRTGFGYTF | TGCGCCAGCAGCAACCGGACAGGGTTTGGCTACACCTTC
NA | TRBJ2-5 | TRBV5-1 | NA | CASRERTGQETQYF | TGCGCCAGCAGGGAGAGGACCGGCCAAGAGACCCAGTACTTC
NA | TRBJ2-1 | TRBV6-1 | NA | CASHLGWGEQFF | TGTGCCAGCCACCTTGGGTGGGGTGAGCAGTTCTTC
NA | TRBJ2-7 | TRBV4-3 | NA | CASSQGPSEGMDEQYF | TGCGCCAGCAGCCAAGGGCCCAGCGAAGGTATGGACGAGCAGTACTTC
once | TRBJ1-1 | TRBV25-1 | NA | CASSVLGGMNTEAFF | TGTGCCAGCAGTGTCCTCGGAGGTATGAACACTGAAGCTTTCTTT
NA | TRBJ2-3 | TRBV28 | NA | CASSFLGRSSTDTQYF | TGTGCCAGCAGTTTTTTGGGGCGATCTAGCACAGATACGCAGTATTTT
NA | TRBJ2-2 | TRBV5-6 | NA | CASSLGHFTGELFF | TGTGCCAGCAGCTTGGGACACTTCACCGGGGAGCTGTTTTTT
NA | TRBJ2-5 | TRBV6-5 | NA | CASSYSSRVQETQYF | TGTGCCAGCAGTTACTCTTCCCGGGTCCAAGAGACCCAGTACTTC
NA | TRBJ2-1 | TRBV6-6 | NA | CASSYRGLGNEQFF | TGTGCCAGCAGTTACAGGGGGTTGGGCAATGAGCAGTTCTTC
NA | TRBJ2-2 | TRBV19 | NA | CASMPNTGTAGELFF | TGTGCCAGTATGCCGAACACCGGGACCGCCGGGGAGCTGTTTTTT
NA | TRBJ1-1 | TRBV29-1 | TRBD1 | CSAREGAMAEAFF | TGCAGCGCTCGGGAGGGGGCAATGGCTGAAGCTTTCTTT
NA | TRBJ1-4 | TRBV5-6 | NA | CASSLRRGGNEKLFF | TGTGCCAGCAGCTTGAGGAGAGGGGGTAATGAAAAACTGTTTTTT
NA | TRBJ1-1 | TRBV7-3 | TRBD1 | CASSLTDRGLTDTEAFF | TGTGCCAGCAGCTTAACCGACAGGGGGTTGACGGACACTGAAGCTTTCTTT
NA | TRBJ1-1 | TRBV5-1 | NA | CASSLDPRDPEAFF | TGCGCCAGCAGCTTGGACCCGAGGGATCCGGAAGCTTTCTTT
NA | TRBJ1-2 | TRBV19 | TRBD1 | CASSPGQGTYGYTF | TGTGCCAGTAGTCCGGGACAGGGCACCTATGGCTACACCTTC
once | TRBJ1-1 | TRBV4-3 | NA | CASSQIRTPNTEAFF | TGCGCCAGCAGCCAAATTCGCACTCCGAACACTGAAGCTTTCTTT
NA | TRBJ1-1 | TRBV28 | TRBD1 | CASSLTRGLNTEAFF | TGTGCCAGCAGTTTAACCAGGGGGCTGAACACTGAAGCTTTCTTT
NA | TRBJ1-4 | TRBV18 | NA | CASSPPEAGAGKLFF | TGTGCCAGCTCACCACCGGAGGCAGGGGCTGGAAAACTGTTTTTT
NA | TRBJ2-6 | TRBV7-2 | TRBD1 | CASSYDRAGANVLTF | TGTGCCAGCAGCTACGACAGGGCTGGGGCCAACGTCCTGACTTTC
NA | TRBJ2-2 | TRBV7-3 | NA | CASKTRGAANTGELFF | TGTGCCAGCAAGACCAGGGGGGCTGCGAACACCGGGGAGCTGTTTTTT
NA | TRBJ2-7 | TRBV4-1 | TRBD2 | CASSFGLAESGEQYF | TGCGCCAGCAGTTTCGGACTAGCGGAGTCCGGCGAGCAGTACTTC
NA | TRBJ1-2 | TRBV29-1 | TRBD1 | CSVPQGPYGYTF | TGCAGCGTGCCACAGGGGCCGTATGGCTACACCTTC
once | TRBJ2-3 | TRBV7-2 | NA | CASSLSRVSDTQYF | TGTGCCAGCAGCTTAAGCAGGGTATCGGATACGCAGTATTTT
NA | TRBJ2-7 | TRBV7-3 | TRBD2 | CASSLSSGGDYEQYF | TGTGCCAGCAGCTTAAGTAGCGGGGGGGACTACGAGCAGTACTTC
once | TRBJ2-1 | TRBV5-1 | NA | CARGPGRPYNEQFF | TGCGCCAGGGGTCCGGGACGGCCTTACAATGAGCAGTTCTTC
NA | TRBJ1-3 | TRBV2 | NA | CASSGTHGNTIYF | TGTGCCAGCAGTGGGACACATGGAAACACCATATATTTT
NA | TRBJ1-3 | TRBV18 | NA | CASAQEKGNTIYF | TGTGCCAGCGCACAGGAAAAAGGAAACACCATATATTTT
NA | TRBJ1-1 | TRBV4-3 | TRBD1 | CASSQDLSGGIEAFF | TGCGCCAGCAGCCAAGATCTCTCAGGGGGGATTGAAGCTTTCTTT
NA | TRBJ1-4 | TRBV7-6 | TRBD1 | CASSLGPDRVSEKLFF | TGTGCCAGCAGCTTAGGCCCGGACAGGGTATCTGAAAAACTGTTTTTT
NA | TRBJ2-3 | TRBV30 | TRBD2 | CAWLAGVTDTQYF | TGTGCCTGGCTAGCGGGAGTGACAGATACGCAGTATTTT
NA | TRBJ2-4 | TRBV6-5 | NA | CASSAQGRDIQYF | TGTGCCAGCAGTGCACAGGGTCGAGACATTCAGTACTTC